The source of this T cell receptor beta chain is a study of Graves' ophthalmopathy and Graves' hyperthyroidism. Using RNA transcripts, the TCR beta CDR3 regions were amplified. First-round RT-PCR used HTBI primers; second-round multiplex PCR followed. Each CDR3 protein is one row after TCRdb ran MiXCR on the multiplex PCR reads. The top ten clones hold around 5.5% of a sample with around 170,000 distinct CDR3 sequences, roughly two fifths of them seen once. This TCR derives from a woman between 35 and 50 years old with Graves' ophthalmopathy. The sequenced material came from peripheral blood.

The CDR3 DNA sequence: TGCAGCGCCTACCTACAGGGATTGAAAGAGCAGTACTTC. This gives the protein CSAYLQGLKEQYF. The gene calls are TRBV29-1 and TRBJ2-7; possibly TRBD1 for D (6 bases). The CDR3 sequence is 13 residues long. Germline V lookup: CDR1 SQVTM, CDR2 ANQGSEA. The ends were cut back, 7 bases at V and 7 bases at J, with 20 bases in the middle.